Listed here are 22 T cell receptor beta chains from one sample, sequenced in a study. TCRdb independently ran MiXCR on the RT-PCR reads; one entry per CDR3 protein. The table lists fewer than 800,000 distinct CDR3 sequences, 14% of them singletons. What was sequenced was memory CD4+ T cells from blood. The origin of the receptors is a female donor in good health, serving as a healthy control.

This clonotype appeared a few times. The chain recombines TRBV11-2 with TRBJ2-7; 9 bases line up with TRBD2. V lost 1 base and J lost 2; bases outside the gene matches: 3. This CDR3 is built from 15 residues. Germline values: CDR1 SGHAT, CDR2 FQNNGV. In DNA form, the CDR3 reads TGTGCCAGCAGCTTAGGGGCGGGAGGGCCCTACGAGCAGTACTTC. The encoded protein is CASSLGAGGPYEQYF.

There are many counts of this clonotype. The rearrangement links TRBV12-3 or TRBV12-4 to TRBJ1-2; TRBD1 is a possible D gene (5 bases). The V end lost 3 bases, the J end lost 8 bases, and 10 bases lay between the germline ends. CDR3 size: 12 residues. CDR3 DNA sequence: TGTGCCAGCAGTTTCGCAGGACAAGGCTACACCTTC. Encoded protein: CASSFAGQGYTF.

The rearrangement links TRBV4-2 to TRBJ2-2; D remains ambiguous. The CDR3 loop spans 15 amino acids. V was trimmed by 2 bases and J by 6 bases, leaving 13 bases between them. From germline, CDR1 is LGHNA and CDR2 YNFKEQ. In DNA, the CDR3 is TGTGCCAGCAGCCAAAGAGCCCCGGGTGCCGGGGAGCTGTTTTTT. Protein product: CASSQRAPGAGELFF.

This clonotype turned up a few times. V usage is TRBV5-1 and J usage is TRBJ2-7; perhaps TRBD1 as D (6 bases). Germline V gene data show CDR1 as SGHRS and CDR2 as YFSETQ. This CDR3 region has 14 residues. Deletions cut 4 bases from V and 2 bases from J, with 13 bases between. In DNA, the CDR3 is TGCGCCAGCAGCGCTGGACAGCCCGCCTACGAGCAGTACTTC. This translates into CASSAGQPAYEQYF.

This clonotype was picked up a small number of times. The CDR3 spells CASSYSRAGTGNYEQYF. DNA for the CDR3: TGTGCCAGCAGTTACTCGAGGGCGGGGACAGGTAACTACGAGCAGTACTTC. J is TRBJ2-7 and V is TRBV6-5; 8 bases are shared with TRBD1. Trimming at V came to 0 bases and at J to 3 bases, leaving 10 bases not matched to a gene. The CDR3 is 17 residues long. CDR1 and CDR2 from the germline V gene are MNHEY and SVGAGI.

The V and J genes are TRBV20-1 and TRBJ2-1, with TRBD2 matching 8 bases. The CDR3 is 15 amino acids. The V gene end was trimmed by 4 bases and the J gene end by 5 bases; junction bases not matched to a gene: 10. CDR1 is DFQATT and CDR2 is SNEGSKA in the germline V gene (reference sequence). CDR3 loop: CSANRGRRLNNEQFF. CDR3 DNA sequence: TGCAGTGCTAACCGCGGGAGGCGCTTGAACAATGAGCAGTTCTTC.

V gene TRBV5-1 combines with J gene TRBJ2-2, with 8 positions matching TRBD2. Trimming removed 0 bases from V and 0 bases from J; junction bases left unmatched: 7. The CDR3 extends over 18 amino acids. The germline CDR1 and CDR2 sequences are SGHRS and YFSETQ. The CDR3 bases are TGCGCCAGCAGCTTGGCGGGAGCGGGAGACTCGAACACCGGGGAGCTGTTTTTT. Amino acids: CASSLAGAGDSNTGELFF.

CDR3 DNA: TGTGCCAGCAGTTCCCCCGGGACAGCTTTCTTT. It translates to CASSSPGTAFF. The genes are TRBV12-3 or TRBV12-4 and TRBJ1-1; TRBD1 is a possible D gene (5 bases). The CDR3 loop spans 11 amino acids. Trimming stripped 4 bases from V and 10 bases from J, with 10 bases between.

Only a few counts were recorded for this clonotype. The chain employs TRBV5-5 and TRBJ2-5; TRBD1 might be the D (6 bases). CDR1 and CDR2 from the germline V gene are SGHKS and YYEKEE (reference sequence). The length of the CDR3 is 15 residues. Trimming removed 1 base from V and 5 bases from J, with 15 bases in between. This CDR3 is CASSLRIRQAETQYF. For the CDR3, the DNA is TGTGCCAGCAGCTTGAGAATTCGACAGGCGGAGACCCAGTACTTC.

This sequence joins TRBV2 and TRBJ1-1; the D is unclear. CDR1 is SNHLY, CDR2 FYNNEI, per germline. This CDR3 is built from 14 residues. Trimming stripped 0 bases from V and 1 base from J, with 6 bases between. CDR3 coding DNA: TGTGCCAGCAGTGAAGCTGGAGGGAACACTGAAGCTTTCTTT. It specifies CASSEAGGNTEAFF. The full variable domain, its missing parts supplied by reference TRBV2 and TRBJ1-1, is EPEVTQTPSHQVTQMGQEVILRCVPISNHLYFYWYRQILGQKVEFLVSFYNNEISEKSEIFDDQFSVERPDGSNFTLKIRSTKLEDSAMYFCASSEAGGNTEAFFGQGTRLTVV.

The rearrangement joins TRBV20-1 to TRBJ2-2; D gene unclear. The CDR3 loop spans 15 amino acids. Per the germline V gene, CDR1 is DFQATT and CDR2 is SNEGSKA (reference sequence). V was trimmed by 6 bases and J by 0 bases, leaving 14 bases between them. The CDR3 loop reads CSAPLRTTNTGELFF. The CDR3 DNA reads TGCAGTGCCCCCCTTCGGACGACGAACACCGGGGAGCTGTTTTTT.

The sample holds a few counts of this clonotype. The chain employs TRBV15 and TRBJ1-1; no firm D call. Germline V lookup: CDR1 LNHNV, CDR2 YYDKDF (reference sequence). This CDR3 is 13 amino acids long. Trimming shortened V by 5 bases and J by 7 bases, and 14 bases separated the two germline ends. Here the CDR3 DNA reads TGTGCCACCAGCCGAATCATCGAGCTTGAAGCTTTCTTT. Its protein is CATSRIIELEAFF.

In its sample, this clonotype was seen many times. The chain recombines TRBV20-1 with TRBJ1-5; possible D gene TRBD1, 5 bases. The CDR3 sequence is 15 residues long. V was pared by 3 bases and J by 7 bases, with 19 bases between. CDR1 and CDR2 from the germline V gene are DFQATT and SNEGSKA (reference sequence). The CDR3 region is CSASFGSGTRQPQHF. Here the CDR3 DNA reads TGCAGTGCTAGCTTCGGTTCCGGGACTAGACAGCCCCAGCATTTT.

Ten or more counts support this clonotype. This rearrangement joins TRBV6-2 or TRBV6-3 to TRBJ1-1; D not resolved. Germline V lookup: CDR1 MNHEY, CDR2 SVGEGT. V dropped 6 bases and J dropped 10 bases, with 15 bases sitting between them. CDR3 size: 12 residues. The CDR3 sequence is CASRRAGPRAFF. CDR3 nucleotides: TGTGCCAGCAGACGGGCCGGGCCCCGAGCTTTCTTT.

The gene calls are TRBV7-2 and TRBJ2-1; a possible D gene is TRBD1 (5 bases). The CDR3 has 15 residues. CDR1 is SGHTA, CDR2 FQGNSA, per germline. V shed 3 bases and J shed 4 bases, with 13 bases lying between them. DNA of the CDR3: TGTGCCAGCAGCTTGGCAGGGCGTATATACAATGAGCAGTTCTTC. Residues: CASSLAGRIYNEQFF.

This CDR3 is CASSYGTSGANVLTF. CDR3 in DNA: TGCGCCAGCAGCTACGGGACTAGCGGGGCCAACGTCCTGACTTTC. This chain connects TRBV5-1 to TRBJ2-6; the match to TRBD2 covers 9 bases. The CDR3 is 15 amino acids. The V segment lost 3 bases and the J segment 4 bases; nucleotides outside the gene matches: 2. Germline CDR1 is SGHRS and CDR2 is YFSETQ.

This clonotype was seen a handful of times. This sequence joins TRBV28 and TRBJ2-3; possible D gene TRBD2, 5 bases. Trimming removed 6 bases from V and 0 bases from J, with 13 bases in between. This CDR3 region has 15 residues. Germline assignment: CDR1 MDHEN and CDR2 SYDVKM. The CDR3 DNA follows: TGTGCCAGCAGGGGATCGAGCGGTAGCACAGATACGCAGTATTTT. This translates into CASRGSSGSTDTQYF.

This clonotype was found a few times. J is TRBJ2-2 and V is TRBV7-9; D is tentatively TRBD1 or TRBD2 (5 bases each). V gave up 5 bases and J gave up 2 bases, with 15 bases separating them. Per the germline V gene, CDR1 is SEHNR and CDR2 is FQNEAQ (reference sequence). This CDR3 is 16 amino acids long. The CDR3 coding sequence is TGTGCCAGCAGCGTCCACGGGACCGCTAACACCGGGGAGCTGTTTTTT. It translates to CASSVHGTANTGELFF.

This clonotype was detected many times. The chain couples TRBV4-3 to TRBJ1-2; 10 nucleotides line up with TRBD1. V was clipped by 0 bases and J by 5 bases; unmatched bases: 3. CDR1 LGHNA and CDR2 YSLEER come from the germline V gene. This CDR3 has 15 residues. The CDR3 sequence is CASSQDRDRGYGYTF. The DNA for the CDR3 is TGCGCCAGCAGCCAAGATCGGGACAGGGGTTATGGCTACACCTTC.

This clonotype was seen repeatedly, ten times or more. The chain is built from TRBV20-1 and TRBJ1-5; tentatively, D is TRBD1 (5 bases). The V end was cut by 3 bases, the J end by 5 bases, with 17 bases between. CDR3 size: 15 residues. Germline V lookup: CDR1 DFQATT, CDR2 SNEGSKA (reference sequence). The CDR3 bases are TGCAGTGCTAGGGGGGATATGGGAGGAGATCAGCCCCAGCATTTT. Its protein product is CSARGDMGGDQPQHF.

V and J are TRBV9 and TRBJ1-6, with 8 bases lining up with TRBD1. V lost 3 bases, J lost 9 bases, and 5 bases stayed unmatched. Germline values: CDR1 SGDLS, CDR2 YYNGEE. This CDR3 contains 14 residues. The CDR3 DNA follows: TGTGCCAGCAGCGCGGATGACAGGGGTTCACCCCTCCACTTT. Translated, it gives CASSADDRGSPLHF.

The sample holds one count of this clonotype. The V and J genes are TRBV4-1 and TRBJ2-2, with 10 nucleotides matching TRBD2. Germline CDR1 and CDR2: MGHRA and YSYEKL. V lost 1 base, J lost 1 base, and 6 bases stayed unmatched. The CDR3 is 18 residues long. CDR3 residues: CASSQGLAGVGNTGELFF. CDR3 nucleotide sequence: TGCGCCAGCAGCCAAGGGCTAGCGGGAGTGGGGAACACCGGGGAGCTGTTTTTT.